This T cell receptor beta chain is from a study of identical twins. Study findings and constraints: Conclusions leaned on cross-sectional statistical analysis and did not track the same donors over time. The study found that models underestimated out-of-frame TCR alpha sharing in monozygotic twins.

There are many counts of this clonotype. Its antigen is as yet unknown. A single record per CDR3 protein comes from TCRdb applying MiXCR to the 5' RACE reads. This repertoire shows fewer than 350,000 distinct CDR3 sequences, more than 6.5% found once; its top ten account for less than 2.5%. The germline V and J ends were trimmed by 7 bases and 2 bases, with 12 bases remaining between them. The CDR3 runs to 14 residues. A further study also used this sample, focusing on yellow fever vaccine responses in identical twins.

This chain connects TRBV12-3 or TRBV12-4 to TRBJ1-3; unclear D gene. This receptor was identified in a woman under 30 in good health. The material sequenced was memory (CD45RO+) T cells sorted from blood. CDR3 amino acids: CASNPVGAGNTIYF. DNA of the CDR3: TGTGCCAGCAATCCGGTGGGTGCTGGAAACACCATATATTTT.